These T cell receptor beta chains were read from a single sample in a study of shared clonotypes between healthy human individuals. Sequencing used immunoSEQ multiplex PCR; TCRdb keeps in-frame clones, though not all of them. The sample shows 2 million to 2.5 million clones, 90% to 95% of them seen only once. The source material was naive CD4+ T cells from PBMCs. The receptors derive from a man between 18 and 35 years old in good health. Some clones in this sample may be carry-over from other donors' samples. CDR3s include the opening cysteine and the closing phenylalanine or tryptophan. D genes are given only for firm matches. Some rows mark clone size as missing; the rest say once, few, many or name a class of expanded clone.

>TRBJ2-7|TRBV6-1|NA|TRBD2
TGTGCCAGCAGTGAAAAGCGGACTAGCGGGAGTCGTGAGCAGTACTTC
CASSEKRTSGSREQYF
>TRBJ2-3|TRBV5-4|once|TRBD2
TGTGCCAGCAGCTTGGCCCCGGGACTAGCGGGAATAGATACGCAGTATTTT
CASSLAPGLAGIDTQYF
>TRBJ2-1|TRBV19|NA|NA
TGTGCCAGTAGTACCAGACAAGGCTCCTACAATGAGCAGTTCTTC
CASSTRQGSYNEQFF
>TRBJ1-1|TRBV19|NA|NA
TGTGCCAGTAGTAAGTCCCTGAACACTGAAGCTTTCTTT
CASSKSLNTEAFF
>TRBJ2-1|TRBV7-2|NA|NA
TGTGCCAGCAGCTTCTTGTGGGACTCCTACAATGAGCAGTTCTTC
CASSFLWDSYNEQFF
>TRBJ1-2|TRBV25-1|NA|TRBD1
TGTGCCAGCAGTGAAACCAACAGGGGGCTTGGCTACACCTTC
CASSETNRGLGYTF
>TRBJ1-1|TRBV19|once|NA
TGTGCCAGTAGTAATGTAGGGTTCGGCACTGAAGCTTTCTTT
CASSNVGFGTEAFF
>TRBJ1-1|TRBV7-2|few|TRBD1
TGTGCCAGCAGCTCCTGGGACAGGGGGTACACTGAAGCTTTCTTT
CASSSWDRGYTEAFF
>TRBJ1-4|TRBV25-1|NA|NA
TGTGCCAGCAGTCGCGGGGGGGCGCAGGGTAATGAAAAACTGTTTTTT
CASSRGGAQGNEKLFF
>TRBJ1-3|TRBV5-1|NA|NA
TGCGCCAGCAGCTTGGAGACCACTGGAAACACCATATATTTT
CASSLETTGNTIYF
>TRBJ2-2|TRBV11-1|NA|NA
TGTGCCAGCAGCCGACAGGGAGGGACCGGGGAGCTGTTTTTT
CASSRQGGTGELFF
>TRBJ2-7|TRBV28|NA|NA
TGTGCCACACACTCGGGGCCCCGCTACGAGCAGTACTTC
CATHSGPRYEQYF
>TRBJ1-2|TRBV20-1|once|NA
TGCAGTGCTTGGGAGGGAGGTGGCTACACCTTC
CSAWEGGGYTF
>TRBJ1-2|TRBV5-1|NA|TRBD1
TGCGCCAGCAGGTGGGGACAGGGGAACGGCTACACCTTC
CASRWGQGNGYTF
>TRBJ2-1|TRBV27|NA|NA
TGTGCCAGCAGTCTTGGGCCCCGCACATTTAGGAATGAGCAGTTCTTC
CASSLGPRTFRNEQFF
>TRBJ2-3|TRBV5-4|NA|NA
TGTGCCAGCAGCTCGGAGGGGCCAGATACGCAGTATTTT
CASSSEGPDTQYF
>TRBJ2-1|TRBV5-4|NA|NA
TGTGCCAGCAGCTTGGCGCGGGAAAGCTCCTACAATGAGCAGTTCTTC
CASSLARESSYNEQFF
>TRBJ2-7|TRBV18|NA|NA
TGTGCCAGCTCACCTTCTCCAGACGAGCAGTACTTC
CASSPSPDEQYF
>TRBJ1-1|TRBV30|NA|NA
TGTGCCTGGAGTTTGGGCTTGAACACTGAAGCTTTCTTT
CAWSLGLNTEAFF
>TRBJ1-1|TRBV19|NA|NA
TGTGCCAGTAGTAACGGACGAGAAAGGAACGAAGCTTTCTTT
CASSNGRERNEAFF
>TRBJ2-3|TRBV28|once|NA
TGTGCCAGCAGGTCAATCGAGTTCACAGATACGCAGTATTTT
CASRSIEFTDTQYF
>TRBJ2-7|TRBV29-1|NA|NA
TGCAGCGTTTACTTAGACAGCCGCTCCTACGAGCAGTACTTC
CSVYLDSRSYEQYF
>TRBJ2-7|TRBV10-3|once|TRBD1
TGTGCCATCAGTAGGGACAGGGGCTACGAGCAGTACTTC
CAISRDRGYEQYF
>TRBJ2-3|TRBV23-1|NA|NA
TGCGCCAGCAGTCAATTACCGCGCAGGCCAGATACGCAGTATTTT
CASSQLPRRPDTQYF
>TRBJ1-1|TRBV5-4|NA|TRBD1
TGTGCCAGCAGCTTGGACAGGGGAGGCACTGAAGCTTTCTTT
CASSLDRGGTEAFF
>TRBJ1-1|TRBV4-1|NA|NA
TGCGCCAGCAGAACCTCGCGCGTTGGGAGCACTGAAGCTTTCTTT
CASRTSRVGSTEAFF
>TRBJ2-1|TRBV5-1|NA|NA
TGCGCCAGCAGCTTGGCGCCTGGGAGGTCCTACAATGAGCAGTTCTTC
CASSLAPGRSYNEQFF
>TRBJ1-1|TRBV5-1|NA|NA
TGCGCCAGCAGCCCAGCGCCGGCGAAGGCTGAAGCTTTCTTT
CASSPAPAKAEAFF
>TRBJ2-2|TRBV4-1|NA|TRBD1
TGCGCCAGCAGCCAAACGGGACAGGGACACACCGGGGAGCTGTTTTTT
CASSQTGQGHTGELFF
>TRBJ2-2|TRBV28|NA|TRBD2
TGTGCCAGCATCGACCGGGAGGGCTTCACCGGGGAGCTGTTTTTT
CASIDREGFTGELFF
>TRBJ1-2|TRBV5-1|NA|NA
TGCGCCAGCAGCTTGGGGGGTATGGCTAACTATGGCTACACCTTC
CASSLGGMANYGYTF
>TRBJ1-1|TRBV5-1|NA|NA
TGCGCCAGCAGCTTGACCCCACAGGATATGAACACTGAAGCTTTCTTT
CASSLTPQDMNTEAFF
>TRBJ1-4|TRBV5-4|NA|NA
TGTGCCAGCAGCTTGGAGCGCGGGCCGGGAGAAAAACTGTTTTTT
CASSLERGPGEKLFF
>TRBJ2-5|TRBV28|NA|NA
TGTGCCAGCAGCCCATCCCTACCCTTGGACACTAGCCAAGAGACCCAGTACTTC
CASSPSLPLDTSQETQYF
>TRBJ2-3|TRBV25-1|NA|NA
TGTGCCAGCAGTGCTTTGGGGGAAAGTACGGCAGATACGCAGTATTTT
CASSALGESTADTQYF
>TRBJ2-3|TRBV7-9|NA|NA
TGTGCCAGCAGCGCCTCTGGGCCCAGCACAGATACGCAGTATTTT
CASSASGPSTDTQYF
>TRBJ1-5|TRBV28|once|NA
TGTGCCAGCAGTTTAGGGGTGTGGGGCGGAGAGAGTGAAGAGCCCCAGCATTTT
CASSLGVWGGESEEPQHF
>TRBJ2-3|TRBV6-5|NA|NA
TGTGCCAGCAGTTACTCGGGGCAGAACACAGATACGCAGTATTTT
CASSYSGQNTDTQYF
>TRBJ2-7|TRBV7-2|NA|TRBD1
TGTGCCAGCAGCTTAGAGGGGGCAGTTCGGATCTACGAGCAGTACTTC
CASSLEGAVRIYEQYF
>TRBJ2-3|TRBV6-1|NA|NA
TGTGCCAGCAGTGAAGTTCTCCGCGAAGATACGCAGTATTTT
CASSEVLREDTQYF
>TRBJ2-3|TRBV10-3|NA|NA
TGTGCCATCAGTAGGGCTACAGATACGCAGTATTTT
CAISRATDTQYF
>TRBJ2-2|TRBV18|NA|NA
TGTGCCAGCTCACCAGGGGACGAGGGGGAGCTGTTTTTT
CASSPGDEGELFF
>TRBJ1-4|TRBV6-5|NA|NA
TGTGCTCTTGCAGGGAAAGAGGGTACTAATGAAAAACTGTTTTTT
CALAGKEGTNEKLFF
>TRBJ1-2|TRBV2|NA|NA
TGTGCCAGCAATAGACAGACGCCTGGCTACACCTTC
CASNRQTPGYTF
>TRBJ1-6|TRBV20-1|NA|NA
TGCAGTGCTATGGGCGGATCACCCCTCCACTTT
CSAMGGSPLHF
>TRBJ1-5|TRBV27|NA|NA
TGTGCCAGCAGGGGGGAGGTTTATCAGCCCCAGCATTTT
CASRGEVYQPQHF